This passage covers 27 T cell receptor beta chains from one sample sequenced in a study of blood T cell repertoires in COVID-19. Assay used: immunoSEQ multiplex PCR; TCRdb lists only in-frame clones, some missing. The table lists around 37,000 clones, about nine tenths of them singletons, with roughly 2.1% in the top ten. The sample comprised peripheral blood. The receptors come from a man aged 50-59 years with active or convalescent COVID-19.

This rearrangement joins TRBV19 to TRBJ2-5; D is unresolved. The germline V and J ends were trimmed by 1 base and 1 base, with 10 bases remaining between them. The CDR3 length is 15 residues. Germline loops: CDR1 LNHDA, CDR2 SQIVND (reference sequence). The CDR3 here is CASSIGADLQETQYF. The CDR3 bases are TGTGCCAGTAGTATAGGGGCCGACCTCCAAGAGACCCAGTACTTC. The variable domain in full, completed from reference TRBV19 and TRBJ2-5, reads DGGITQSPKYLFRKEGQNVTLSCEQNLNHDAMYWYRQDPGQGLRLIYYSQIVNDFQKGDIAEGYSVSREKKESFPLTVTSAQKNPTAFYLCASSIGADLQETQYFGPGTRLLVL.

V gene TRBV27 combines with J gene TRBJ2-1; a weak D match, TRBD1 (5 bases). Germline V lookup: CDR1 MNHEY, CDR2 SMNVEV (reference sequence). CDR3 size: 16 residues. Trimming stripped 7 bases from V and 1 base from J, with 17 bases between. This chain's CDR3 is CASTLRLSGSYNEQFF. The CDR3 coding sequence is TGTGCCAGCACCCTTAGGTTGTCAGGGTCCTACAATGAGCAGTTCTTC.

This chain joins TRBV30 and TRBJ2-5, with D uncertain. This CDR3 spans 14 amino acids. CDR1 GTSNPN and CDR2 SVGIG come from the germline V gene (reference sequence). Trimming left V 2 bases short and J 4 bases short, with 14 bases between. CDR3 DNA sequence: TGTGCCTGGAGTTTGTCCCCAGGCCTAGAGACCCAGTACTTC. Its protein product is CAWSLSPGLETQYF.

V is TRBV6-2 or TRBV6-3 and J is TRBJ2-5; 10 nucleotides line up with TRBD1. The CDR3 length is 17 residues. Germline assignment: CDR1 MNHEY and CDR2 SVGEGT. The J segment lost 1 base and the V segment lost 2 bases, leaving 7 bases of the junction unmatched. This CDR3 reads CASSYDRDRGLQETQYF. The CDR3 bases are TGTGCCAGCAGTTACGATCGGGACAGGGGCCTCCAAGAGACCCAGTACTTC.

This clone appeared a single time. This chain uses TRBV2 with TRBJ2-3, with TRBD1 identical over 7 bases. CDR3 length equals 14 residues. Germline trimming cut 11 bases from V and 3 bases from J; bases unmatched to any gene: 11. The germline gives CDR1 SNHLY, CDR2 FYNNEI. The CDR3 protein is CALGRDSGTDTQYF. Here the CDR3 DNA reads TGTGCCTTGGGCCGGGACAGCGGTACAGATACGCAGTATTTT.

This sequence joins TRBV2 and TRBJ1-1, with D unresolved. Germline V CDR1 and CDR2: SNHLY, FYNNEI. The CDR3 contains 14 residues. V lost 4 bases to trimming and J lost 11 bases, with 20 bases between them. CDR3 loop: CASSVDKTVGWAFF. The CDR3 DNA sequence: TGTGCCAGCAGTGTAGACAAGACCGTCGGCTGGGCTTTCTTT.

This clone was picked up one time. The CDR3 DNA reads as TGTGCCAGCAGCCTCGGACAGGCCAAAAACATTCAGTACTTC. Amino acids: CASSLGQAKNIQYF. The chain uses TRBV21-1 and TRBJ2-4; whether TRBD1, the table's D call, matches the DNA was not checked. TRBV21-1 is assigned pseudogene status. The CDR3 is 14 amino acids.

The V gene is TRBV7-2, the J gene TRBJ2-2; 12 nucleotides align to TRBD2. The germline V gene encodes CDR1 SGHTA and CDR2 FQGNSA. J was trimmed by 5 bases and V by 2 bases; bases with no gene match: 3. This CDR3 is built from 16 residues. The CDR3 loop reads CASSLLAGGLTGELFF. In nucleotides, the CDR3 is TGTGCCAGCAGCTTACTAGCGGGAGGGCTTACCGGGGAGCTGTTTTTT.

CDR3 in DNA: TGTGCCAGCAGTGGGATAGCGGGAGGAGCGAACACCGGGGAGCTGTTTTTT. It codes for CASSGIAGGANTGELFF. V and J are TRBV6-1 and TRBJ2-2; 10 bases match TRBD2. V dropped 4 bases and J dropped 0; count of bases not matched to a gene: 5. Germline CDR1 and CDR2: MNHNS and SASEGT. The length of the CDR3 is 17 residues.

The chain combines TRBV4-3 with TRBJ2-3; D perhaps matches TRBD1 (7 bases). Trimming left V 4 bases short and J 2 bases short, with 16 bases between. The CDR3 covers 16 residues. Per the germline V gene, CDR1 is LGHNA and CDR2 is YSLEER. CDR3 residues: CASSRGGTVPTDTQYF. In DNA form, the CDR3 reads TGCGCCAGCAGCCGCGGCGGGACAGTGCCCACAGATACGCAGTATTTT.

The V call is TRBV7-8, the J call TRBJ2-1, with 11 bases fitting TRBD2. Germline-derived CDR1 and CDR2 are SGHVS and FQNEAQ. The CDR3 totals 16 residues. Unmatched junction bases numbered 7, after V lost 3 bases and J lost 6 bases. The CDR3 coding sequence is TGTGCCAGCAGCTTGGCTCTAGCGGGAGGTGCCAATGAGCAGTTCTTC. Translation gives CASSLALAGGANEQFF.

V usage is TRBV10-2 and J usage is TRBJ1-4, with a tentative D call TRBD1 (6 bases). This CDR3 has 16 amino acids. V was clipped by 0 bases and J by 4 bases, with 12 bases between them. Germline V gives CDR1 WSHSY, CDR2 SAAADI. CDR3 nucleotides: TGCGCCAGCAGTGAGTCTCAGGGGCTGGGTAATGAAAAACTGTTTTTT. Translated: CASSESQGLGNEKLFF.

This chain connects TRBV18 to TRBJ2-3, with D hard to call. Trimming removed 0 bases at V and 5 bases at J, with 6 bases between. CDR3 length equals 13 residues. The V gene's germline CDR1 is KGHSH and CDR2 LQKENI. Here the CDR3 DNA reads TGTGCCAGCTCACCACCGAGCCGAGATACGCAGTATTTT. Translating it yields CASSPPSRDTQYF. The variable domain in full, completed from reference TRBV18 and TRBJ2-3, reads NAGVMQNPRHLVRRRGQEARLRCSPMKGHSHVYWYRQLPEEGLKFMVYLQKENIIDESGMPKERFSAEFPKEGPSILRIQQVVRGDSAAYFCASSPPSRDTQYFGPGTRLTVL.

This clone was observed once. V usage is TRBV4-3 and J usage is TRBJ1-2, with D possibly TRBD1 on 5 matching bases. Trimming left V 0 bases short and J 3 bases short, with 11 bases between. Germline V lookup: CDR1 LGHNA, CDR2 YSLEER. The CDR3 contains 15 residues. DNA for the CDR3: TGCGCCAGCAGCCAAGATCTGGGGGAGGACTATGGCTACACCTTC. It yields the protein CASSQDLGEDYGYTF.

The chain links TRBV5-5 to TRBJ1-2; 7 bases fit TRBD1. The CDR3 has 16 amino acids. The V gene's germline CDR1 is SGHKS and CDR2 YYEKEE (reference sequence). The V segment lost 4 bases and the J segment 4 bases; nucleotides outside the gene matches: 13. The CDR3 DNA follows: TGTGCCAGCAGCCCGGACAGGAATGAGGGTCCCTATGGCTACACCTTC. It translates to CASSPDRNEGPYGYTF.

The rearrangement joins TRBV19 to TRBJ2-1; TRBD1 aligns across 12 bases. The CDR3 totals 21 residues. The J segment lost 2 bases and the V segment lost 1 base, leaving 15 bases of the junction unmatched. Germline lookup yields CDR1 LNHDA and CDR2 SQIVND (reference sequence). The CDR3 loop is CASSIVRGTGGLGPTYNEQFF. CDR3 nucleotides: TGTGCCAGTAGTATAGTAAGGGGGACAGGGGGCCTGGGTCCGACCTACAATGAGCAGTTCTTC.

The sample holds a few counts of this clone. This chain links TRBV7-9 with TRBJ2-5; maybe TRBD2 (7 bases). CDR1 and CDR2 (germline): SEHNR, FQNEAQ (reference sequence). The CDR3 is made up of 14 amino acids. Trimming left V 3 bases short and J 5 bases short, with 13 bases between. The CDR3 spells CASSLGAGAETQYF. CDR3 sequence (DNA): TGTGCCAGCAGCTTGGGGGCGGGAGCGGAGACCCAGTACTTC.

The rearrangement uses TRBV7-9 and TRBJ2-1; 8 bases agree with TRBD1. The germline V gene encodes CDR1 SEHNR and CDR2 FQNEAQ (reference sequence). This CDR3 comprises 15 residues. Unmatched junction bases numbered 8, after V lost 3 bases and J lost 7 bases. CDR3 nucleotide sequence: TGTGCCAGCAGCTTCGGGCAGGGGGCGTGGAATGAGCAGTTCTTC. Translating gives CASSFGQGAWNEQFF.

V usage is TRBV19 and J usage is TRBJ1-5; TRBD1 might be the D (6 bases). The CDR3 contains 19 residues. Trimming took 1 base from V and 0 from J, leaving 19 bases between them. CDR1 LNHDA and CDR2 SQIVND come from the germline V gene (reference sequence). The CDR3 protein is CASSIVPRGARYSNQPQHF. For the CDR3, the DNA is TGTGCCAGTAGTATAGTTCCCAGGGGCGCGCGGTATAGCAATCAGCCCCAGCATTTT.

The rearrangement uses TRBV6-5 and TRBJ2-2, with TRBD1 identical over 7 bases. The CDR3 loop spans 14 amino acids. CDR1 and CDR2 (germline): MNHEY, SVGAGI. Trimming at V came to 6 bases and at J to 3 bases, leaving 4 bases not matched to a gene. CDR3 nucleotides: TGTGCCAGCAGACCGACAGGGTACACCGGGGAGCTGTTTTTT. Amino acids: CASRPTGYTGELFF.

The V and J genes are TRBV5-1 and TRBJ2-2, with 9 bases aligning to TRBD1. Trimming cost V 7 bases and J 5 bases; bases outside gene matches: 6. CDR1 and CDR2 (germline): SGHRS, YFSETQ. The CDR3 runs to 14 residues. The CDR3 protein is CASASQGATGELFF. In DNA, the CDR3 is TGCGCCAGCGCCTCACAGGGGGCAACCGGGGAGCTGTTTTTT.

As regards this clone: Germline and junction disagree at one end, which may indicate a read error. V gene TRBV19 combines with J gene TRBJ1-4, with D possibly TRBD1 on 6 matching bases. CDR3 length: 17 residues. Germline V gives CDR1 LNHDA, CDR2 SQIVND (reference sequence). The CDR3: CASSMYGRGPPRERLFF. In DNA form, the CDR3 reads TGTGCCAGTAGTATGTATGGCAGGGGACCTCCGAGGGAAAGACTGTTTTTT.

The chain is built from TRBV7-9 and TRBJ2-3, with 10 bases aligning to TRBD2. Germline V lookup: CDR1 SEHNR, CDR2 FQNEAQ (reference sequence). V was clipped by 5 bases and J by 0 bases; unmatched bases: 2. The CDR3 totals 15 residues. The CDR3: CASSPGLASTDTQYF. DNA for the CDR3: TGTGCCAGCAGCCCGGGACTAGCGAGCACAGATACGCAGTATTTT.

The CDR3 sequence: CASSPTDRAAGYEQYF. The CDR3 bases are TGTGCCAGCAGTCCCACGGACAGGGCGGCTGGTTACGAGCAGTACTTC. The J gene is TRBJ2-7, the V gene TRBV25-1; 8 bases are shared with TRBD1. CDR3 size: 16 residues. The germline CDR1 and CDR2 sequences are MGHDK and SYGVNS. The trim removed 5 bases at V and 4 bases at J, leaving 13 bases unmatched.

The chain is built from TRBV6-2 or TRBV6-3 and TRBJ2-1, with 7 nucleotides matching TRBD1. The junction had 7 bases not matched to a gene; V was cut back by 5 bases and J by 0 bases. Germline V lookup: CDR1 MNHEY, CDR2 SVGEGT. CDR3 size: 16 residues. CDR3: CASSSQGESSYNEQFF. The CDR3 DNA reads as TGTGCCAGCAGTAGTCAGGGGGAGAGCTCCTACAATGAGCAGTTCTTC.

The J gene is TRBJ2-5, the V gene TRBV7-2, with 7 positions matching TRBD2. With V trimmed by 4 bases and J by 6 bases, 20 bases remained unmatched. Germline CDR1 and CDR2: SGHTA and FQGNSA. The CDR3 length is 18 residues. In nucleotides, the CDR3 is TGTGCCAGCAGCTCCAATTCCCCTAGGGCGGGAGAGTTTAAGACCCAGTACTTC. Its translation: CASSSNSPRAGEFKTQYF.

The gene calls are TRBV28 and TRBJ2-3; 7 bases are a match to TRBD2. The V and J ends lost 4 bases and 3 bases, in that order; junction bases with no gene match: 13. The CDR3 contains 17 residues. Germline loops: CDR1 MDHEN, CDR2 SYDVKM. The chain's CDR3 is CASSSPSSGPPTDTQYF. CDR3 nucleotide sequence: TGTGCCAGCAGTTCCCCATCTAGCGGTCCCCCGACAGATACGCAGTATTTT.